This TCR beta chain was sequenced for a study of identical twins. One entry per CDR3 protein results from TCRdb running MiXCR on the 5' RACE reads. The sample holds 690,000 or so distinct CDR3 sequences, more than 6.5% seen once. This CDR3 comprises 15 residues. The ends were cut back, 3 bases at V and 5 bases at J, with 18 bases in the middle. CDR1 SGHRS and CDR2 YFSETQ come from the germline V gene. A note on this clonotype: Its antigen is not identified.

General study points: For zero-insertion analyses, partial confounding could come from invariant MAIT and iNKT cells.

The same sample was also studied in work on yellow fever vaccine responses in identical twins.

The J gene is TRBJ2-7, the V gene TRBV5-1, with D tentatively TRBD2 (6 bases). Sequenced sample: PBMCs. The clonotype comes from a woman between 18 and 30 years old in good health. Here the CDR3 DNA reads TGCGCCAGCAGCTCGCCGGGACTGGGCCTAAACGAGCAGTACTTC. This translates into CASSSPGLGLNEQYF.